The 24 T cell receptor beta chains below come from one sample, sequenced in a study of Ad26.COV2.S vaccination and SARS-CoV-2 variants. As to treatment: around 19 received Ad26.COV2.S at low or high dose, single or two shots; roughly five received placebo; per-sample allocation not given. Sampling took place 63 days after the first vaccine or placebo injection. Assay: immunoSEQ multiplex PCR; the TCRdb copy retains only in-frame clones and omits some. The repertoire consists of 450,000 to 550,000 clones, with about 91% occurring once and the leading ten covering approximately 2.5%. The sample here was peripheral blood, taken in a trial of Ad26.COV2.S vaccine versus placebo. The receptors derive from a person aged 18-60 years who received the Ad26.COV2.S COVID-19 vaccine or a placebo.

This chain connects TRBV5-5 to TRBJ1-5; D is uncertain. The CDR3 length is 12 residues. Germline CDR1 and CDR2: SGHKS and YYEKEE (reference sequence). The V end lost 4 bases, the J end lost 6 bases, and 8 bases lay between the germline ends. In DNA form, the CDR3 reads TGTGCCAGCAGCAGATCGGGTCAGCCCCAGCATTTT. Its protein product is CASSRSGQPQHF.

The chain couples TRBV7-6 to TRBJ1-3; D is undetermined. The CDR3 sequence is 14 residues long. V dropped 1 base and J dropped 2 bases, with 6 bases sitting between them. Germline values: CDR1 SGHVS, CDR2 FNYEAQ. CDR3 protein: CASSLGQPGNTIYF. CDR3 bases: TGTGCCAGCAGCTTAGGGCAGCCTGGAAACACCATATATTTT.

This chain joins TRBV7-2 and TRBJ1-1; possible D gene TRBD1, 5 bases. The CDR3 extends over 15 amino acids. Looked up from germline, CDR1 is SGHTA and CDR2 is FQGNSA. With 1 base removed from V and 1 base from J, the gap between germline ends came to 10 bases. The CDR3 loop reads CASSLVGGQNTEAFF. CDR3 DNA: TGTGCCAGCAGCTTAGTAGGTGGACAGAACACTGAAGCTTTCTTT.

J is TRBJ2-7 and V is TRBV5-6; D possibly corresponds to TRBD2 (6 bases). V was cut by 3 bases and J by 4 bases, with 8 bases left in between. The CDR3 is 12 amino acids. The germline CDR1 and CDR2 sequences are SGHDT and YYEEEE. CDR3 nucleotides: TGTGCCAGCAGCTGGGGACTTTACGAGCAGTACGTC. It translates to CASSWGLYEQYV.

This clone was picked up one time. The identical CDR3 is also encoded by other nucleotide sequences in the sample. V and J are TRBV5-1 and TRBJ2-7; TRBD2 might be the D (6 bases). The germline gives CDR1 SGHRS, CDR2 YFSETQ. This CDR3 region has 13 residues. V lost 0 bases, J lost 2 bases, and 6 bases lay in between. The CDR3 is CASSLGGTYEQYF. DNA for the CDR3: TGCGCCAGCAGCTTGGGCGGGACCTACGAGCAGTACTTC. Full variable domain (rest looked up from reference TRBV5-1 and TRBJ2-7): KAGVTQTPRYLIKTRGQQVTLSCSPISGHRSVSWYQQTPGQGLQFLFEYFSETQRNKGNFPGRFSGRQFSNSRSEMNVSTLELGDSALYLCASSLGGTYEQYFGPGTRLTVT.

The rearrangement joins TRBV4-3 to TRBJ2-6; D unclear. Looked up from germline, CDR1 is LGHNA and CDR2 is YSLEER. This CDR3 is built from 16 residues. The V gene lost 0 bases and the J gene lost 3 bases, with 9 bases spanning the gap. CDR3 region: CASSQDLGFGANVLTF. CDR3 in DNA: TGCGCCAGCAGCCAAGATCTAGGGTTTGGGGCCAACGTCCTGACTTTC.

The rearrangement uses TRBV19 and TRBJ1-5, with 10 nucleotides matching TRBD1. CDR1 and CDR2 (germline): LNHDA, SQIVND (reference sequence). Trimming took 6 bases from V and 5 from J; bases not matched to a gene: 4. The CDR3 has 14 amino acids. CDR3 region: CASSRGQGDQPQHF. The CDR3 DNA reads TGTGCCAGTAGCCGCGGACAGGGGGATCAGCCCCAGCATTTT.

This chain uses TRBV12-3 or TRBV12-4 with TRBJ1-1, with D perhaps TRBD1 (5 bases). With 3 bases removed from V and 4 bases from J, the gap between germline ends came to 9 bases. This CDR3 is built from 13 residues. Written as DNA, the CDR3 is TGTGCCAGCAGTTTCGGGGCCCCCACTGAAGCTTTCTTT. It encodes CASSFGAPTEAFF.

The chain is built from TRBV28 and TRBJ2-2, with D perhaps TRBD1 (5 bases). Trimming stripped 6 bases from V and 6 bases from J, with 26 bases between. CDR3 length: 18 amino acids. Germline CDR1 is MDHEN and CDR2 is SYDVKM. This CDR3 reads CASSLPGAAFSLAGELFF. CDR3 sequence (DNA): TGTGCCAGCAGCCTCCCTGGGGCAGCCTTTTCGTTGGCCGGGGAGCTGTTTTTT.

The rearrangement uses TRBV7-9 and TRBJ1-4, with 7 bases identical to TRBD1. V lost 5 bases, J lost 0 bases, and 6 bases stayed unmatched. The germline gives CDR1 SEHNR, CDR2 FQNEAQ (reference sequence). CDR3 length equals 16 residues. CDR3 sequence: CASSASRGATNEKLFF. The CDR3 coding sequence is TGTGCCAGCAGCGCCTCCAGGGGGGCAACTAATGAAAAACTGTTTTTT.

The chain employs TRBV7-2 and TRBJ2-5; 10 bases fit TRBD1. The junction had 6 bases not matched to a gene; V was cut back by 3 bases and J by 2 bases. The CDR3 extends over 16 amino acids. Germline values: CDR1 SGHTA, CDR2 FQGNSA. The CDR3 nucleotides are TGTGCCAGCAGCTTGTGGACAGGGGGGCGACAAGAGACCCAGTACTTC. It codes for CASSLWTGGRQETQYF.

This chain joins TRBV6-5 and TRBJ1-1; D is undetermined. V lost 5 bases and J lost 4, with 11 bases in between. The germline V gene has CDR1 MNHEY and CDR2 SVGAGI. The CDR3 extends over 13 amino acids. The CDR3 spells CASSPELSTEAFF. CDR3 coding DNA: TGTGCCAGCAGTCCAGAATTGAGCACTGAAGCTTTCTTT.

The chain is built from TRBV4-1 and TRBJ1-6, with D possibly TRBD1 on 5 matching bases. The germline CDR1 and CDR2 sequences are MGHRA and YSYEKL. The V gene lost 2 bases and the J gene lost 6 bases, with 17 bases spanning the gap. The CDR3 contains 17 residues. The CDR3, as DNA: TGCGCCAGCAGCCAAACCGGGACGGCGATAGGTAATTCACCCCTCCACTTT. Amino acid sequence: CASSQTGTAIGNSPLHF.

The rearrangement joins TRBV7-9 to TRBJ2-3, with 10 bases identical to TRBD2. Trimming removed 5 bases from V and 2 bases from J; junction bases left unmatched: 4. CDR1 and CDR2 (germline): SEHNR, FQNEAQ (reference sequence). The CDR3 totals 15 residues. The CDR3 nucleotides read TGTGCCAGCAGCGCCGGACTAGCGGACACAGATACGCAGTATTTT. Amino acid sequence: CASSAGLADTDTQYF.

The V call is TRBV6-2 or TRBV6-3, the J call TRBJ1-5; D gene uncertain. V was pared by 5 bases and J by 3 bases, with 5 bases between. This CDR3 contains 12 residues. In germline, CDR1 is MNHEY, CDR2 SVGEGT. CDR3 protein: CASSPYNQPQHF. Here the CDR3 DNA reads TGTGCCAGCAGTCCCTACAATCAGCCCCAGCATTTT.

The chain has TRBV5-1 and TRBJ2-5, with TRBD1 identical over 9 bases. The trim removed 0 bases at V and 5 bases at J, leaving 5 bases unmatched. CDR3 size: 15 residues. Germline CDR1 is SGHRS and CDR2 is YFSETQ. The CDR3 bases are TGCGCCAGCAGCTTGGTGACAGGGGGTGAGGAGACCCAGTACTTC. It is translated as CASSLVTGGEETQYF.

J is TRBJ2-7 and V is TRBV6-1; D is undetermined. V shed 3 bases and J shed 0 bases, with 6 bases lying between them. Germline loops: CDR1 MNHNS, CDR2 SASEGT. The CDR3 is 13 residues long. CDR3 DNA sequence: TGTGCCAGCAGTGACAGATCCTCCTACGAGCAGTACTTC. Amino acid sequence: CASSDRSSYEQYF.

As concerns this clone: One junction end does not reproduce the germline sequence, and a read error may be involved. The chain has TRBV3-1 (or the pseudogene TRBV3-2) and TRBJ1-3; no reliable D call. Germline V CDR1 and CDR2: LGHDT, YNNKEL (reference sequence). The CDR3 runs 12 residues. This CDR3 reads CASSQEGGPGDF. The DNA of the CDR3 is TGTGCCAGCAGCCAAGAAGGCGGCCCTGGGGATTTT.

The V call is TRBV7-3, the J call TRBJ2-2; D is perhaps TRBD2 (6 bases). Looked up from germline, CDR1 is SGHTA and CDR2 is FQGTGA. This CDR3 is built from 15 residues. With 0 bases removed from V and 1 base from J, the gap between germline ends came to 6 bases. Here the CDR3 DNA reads TGTGCCAGCAGCTTAACGGGGGGGAACACCGGGGAGCTGTTTTTT. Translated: CASSLTGGNTGELFF.

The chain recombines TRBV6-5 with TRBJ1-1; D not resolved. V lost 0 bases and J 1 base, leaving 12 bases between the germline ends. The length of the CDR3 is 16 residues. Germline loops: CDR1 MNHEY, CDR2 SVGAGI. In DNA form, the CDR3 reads TGTGCCAGCAGTTACTCGGAGGTGGCGCCGAACACTGAAGCTTTCTTT. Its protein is CASSYSEVAPNTEAFF.

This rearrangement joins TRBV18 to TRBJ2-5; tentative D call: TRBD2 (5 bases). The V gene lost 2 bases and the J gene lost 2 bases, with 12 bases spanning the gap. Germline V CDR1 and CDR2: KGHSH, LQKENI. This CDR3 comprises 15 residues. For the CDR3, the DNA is TGTGCCAGCTCACCAGGGAGCGCAAGGCAAGAGACCCAGTACTTC. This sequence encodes CASSPGSARQETQYF.

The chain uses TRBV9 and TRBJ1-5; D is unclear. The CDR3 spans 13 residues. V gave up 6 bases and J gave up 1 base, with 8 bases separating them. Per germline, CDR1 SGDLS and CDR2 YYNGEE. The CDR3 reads CASMEGSNQPQHF. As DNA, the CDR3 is TGTGCCAGCATGGAGGGAAGCAATCAGCCCCAGCATTTT.

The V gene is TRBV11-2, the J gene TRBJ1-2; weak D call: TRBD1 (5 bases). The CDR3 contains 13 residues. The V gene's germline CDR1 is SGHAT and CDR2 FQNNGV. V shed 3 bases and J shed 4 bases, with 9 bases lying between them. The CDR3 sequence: CASSLRGAYGYTF. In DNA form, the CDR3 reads TGTGCCAGCAGCTTGAGGGGTGCCTATGGCTACACCTTC.

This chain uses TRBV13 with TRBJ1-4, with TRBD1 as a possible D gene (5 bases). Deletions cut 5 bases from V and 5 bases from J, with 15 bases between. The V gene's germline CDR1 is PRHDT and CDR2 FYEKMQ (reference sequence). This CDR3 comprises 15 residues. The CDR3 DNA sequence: TGTGCCAGCAGCCCCCGGGGGGGGACCAATGAAAAACTGTTTTTT. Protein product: CASSPRGGTNEKLFF.